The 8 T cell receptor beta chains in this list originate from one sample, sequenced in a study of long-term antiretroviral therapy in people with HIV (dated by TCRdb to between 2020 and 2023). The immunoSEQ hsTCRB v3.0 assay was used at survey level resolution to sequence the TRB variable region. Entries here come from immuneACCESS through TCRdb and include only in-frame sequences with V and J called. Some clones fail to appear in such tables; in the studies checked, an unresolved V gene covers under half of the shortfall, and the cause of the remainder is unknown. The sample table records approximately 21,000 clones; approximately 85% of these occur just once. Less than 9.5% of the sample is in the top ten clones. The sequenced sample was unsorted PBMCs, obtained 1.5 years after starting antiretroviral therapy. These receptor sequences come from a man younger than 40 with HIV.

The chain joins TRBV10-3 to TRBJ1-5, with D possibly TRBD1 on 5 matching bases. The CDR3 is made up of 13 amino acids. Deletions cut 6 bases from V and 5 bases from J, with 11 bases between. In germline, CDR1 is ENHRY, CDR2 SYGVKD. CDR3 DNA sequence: TGTGCCATCAGCCAGGGTTTGGATCAGCCCCAGCATTTT. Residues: CAISQGLDQPQHF.

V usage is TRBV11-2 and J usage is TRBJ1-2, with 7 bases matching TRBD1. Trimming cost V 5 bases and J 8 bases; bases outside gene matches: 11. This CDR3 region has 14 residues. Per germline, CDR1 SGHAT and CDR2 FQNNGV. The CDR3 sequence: CASSTDREENGYTF. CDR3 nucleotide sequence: TGTGCCAGCAGCACTGACAGGGAAGAGAACGGCTACACCTTC.

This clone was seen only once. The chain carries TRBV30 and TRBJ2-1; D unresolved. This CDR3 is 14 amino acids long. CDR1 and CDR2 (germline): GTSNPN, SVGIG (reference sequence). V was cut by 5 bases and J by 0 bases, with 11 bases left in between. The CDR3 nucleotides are TGTGCCTGGGTTGCAGGAAGCTCCTACAATGAGCAGTTCTTC. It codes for CAWVAGSSYNEQFF.

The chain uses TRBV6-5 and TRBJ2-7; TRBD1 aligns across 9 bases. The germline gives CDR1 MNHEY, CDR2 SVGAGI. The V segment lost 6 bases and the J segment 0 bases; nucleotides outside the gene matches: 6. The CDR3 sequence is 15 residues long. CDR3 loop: CASRRTGENSYEQYF. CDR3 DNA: TGTGCCAGCAGGAGGACAGGGGAGAACTCCTACGAGCAGTACTTC.

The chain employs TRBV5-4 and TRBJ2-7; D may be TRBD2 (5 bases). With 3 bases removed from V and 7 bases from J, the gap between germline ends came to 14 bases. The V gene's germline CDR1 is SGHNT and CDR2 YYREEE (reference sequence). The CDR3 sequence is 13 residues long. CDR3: CASSSVPGSEQYF. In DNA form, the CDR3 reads TGTGCCAGCAGCTCCGTACCGGGGAGTGAGCAGTACTTC.

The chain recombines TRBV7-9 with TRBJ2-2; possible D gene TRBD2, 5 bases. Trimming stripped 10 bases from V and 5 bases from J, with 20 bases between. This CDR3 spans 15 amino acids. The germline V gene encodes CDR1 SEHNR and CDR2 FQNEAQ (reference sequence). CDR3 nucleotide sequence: TGTGCCATCCCCCCCCGGGATACCTATACCGGGGAGCTGTTTTTT. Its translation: CAIPPRDTYTGELFF.

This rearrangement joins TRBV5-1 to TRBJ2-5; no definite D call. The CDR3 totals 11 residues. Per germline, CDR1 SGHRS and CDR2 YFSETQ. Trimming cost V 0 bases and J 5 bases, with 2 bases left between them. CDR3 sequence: CASSLAETQYF. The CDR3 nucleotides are TGCGCCAGCAGCTTGGCTGAGACCCAGTACTTC. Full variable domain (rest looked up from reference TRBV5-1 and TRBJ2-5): KAGVTQTPRYLIKTRGQQVTLSCSPISGHRSVSWYQQTPGQGLQFLFEYFSETQRNKGNFPGRFSGRQFSNSRSEMNVSTLELGDSALYLCASSLAETQYFGPGTRLLVL.

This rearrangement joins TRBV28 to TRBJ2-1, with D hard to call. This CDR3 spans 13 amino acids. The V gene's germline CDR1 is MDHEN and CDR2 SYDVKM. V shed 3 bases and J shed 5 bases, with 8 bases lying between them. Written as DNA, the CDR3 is TGTGCCAGCAGTTTGACACTCCACAATGAGCAGTTCTTC. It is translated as CASSLTLHNEQFF.